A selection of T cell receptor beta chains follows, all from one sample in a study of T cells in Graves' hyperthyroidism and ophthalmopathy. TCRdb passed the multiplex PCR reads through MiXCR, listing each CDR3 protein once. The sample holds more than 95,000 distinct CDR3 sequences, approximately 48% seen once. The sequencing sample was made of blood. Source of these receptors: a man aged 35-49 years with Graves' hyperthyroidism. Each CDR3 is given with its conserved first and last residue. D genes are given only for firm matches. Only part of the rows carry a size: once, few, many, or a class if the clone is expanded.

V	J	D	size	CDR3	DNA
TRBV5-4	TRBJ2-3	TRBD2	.	CASSPTSGGYNEQYF	TGTGCCAGCAGTCCAACTAGCGGGGGATACAATGAGCAGTATTTT
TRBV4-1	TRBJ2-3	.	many	CASGLQLSTDTQYF	TGCGCCAGCGGACTCCAGCTCAGCACAGATACGCAGTATTTT
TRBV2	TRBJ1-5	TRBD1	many	CASSDRGQSNQPQHF	TGTGCCAGCAGTGACAGGGGGCAGAGCAATCAGCCCCAGCATTTT
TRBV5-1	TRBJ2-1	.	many	CASSLASIGQFF	TGCGCCAGCAGCTTGGCGTCCATCGGGCAGTTCTTC
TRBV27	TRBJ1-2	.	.	CASTPGGNYGYTF	TGTGCCAGCACCCCTGGGGGGAACTATGGCTACACCTTC
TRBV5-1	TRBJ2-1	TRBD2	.	CASKVGTSDEQFF	TGCGCCAGCAAGGTCGGGACTAGCGATGAGCAGTTCTTC
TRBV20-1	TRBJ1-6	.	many	CSARPTGRLYNSPLHF	TGCAGTGCTAGACCCACAGGACGCCTCTATAATTCACCCCTCCACTTT
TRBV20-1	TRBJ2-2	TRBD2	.	CSVPAGVKGSGELFF	TGCAGTGTTCCCGCGGGAGTTAAAGGCTCCGGGGAGCTGTTTTTT
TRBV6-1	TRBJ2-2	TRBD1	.	CASGRTGGTGELFF	TGTGCCAGCGGCCGGACAGGGGGAACCGGGGAGCTGTTTTTT
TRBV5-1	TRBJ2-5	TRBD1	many	CASSLFWQGAYQETQYF	TGCGCCAGCAGCTTGTTTTGGCAGGGGGCCTACCAAGAGACCCAGTACTTC
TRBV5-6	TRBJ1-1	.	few	CASYGGMNTEAFF	TGTGCCAGCTATGGGGGGATGAACACTGAAGCTTTCTTT
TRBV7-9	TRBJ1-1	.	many	CASGETANTEAFF	TGTGCCAGCGGGGAGACGGCCAACACTGAAGCTTTCTTT
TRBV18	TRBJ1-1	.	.	CASSPTPRQDTEAFF	TGTGCCAGCTCACCAACTCCACGTCAGGACACTGAAGCTTTCTTT
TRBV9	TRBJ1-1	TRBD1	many	CASSDPPSTGGRAEAFF	TGTGCCAGCAGCGACCCCCCGAGTACAGGGGGCAGGGCTGAAGCTTTCTTT
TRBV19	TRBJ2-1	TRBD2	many	CASSVGLAGGVLGNEQFF	TGTGCCAGTAGTGTCGGACTAGCGGGTGGTGTGTTGGGCAATGAGCAGTTCTTC
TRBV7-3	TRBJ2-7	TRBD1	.	CASSQDDRADEQYF	TGTGCCAGCAGCCAAGATGACAGGGCCGACGAGCAGTACTTC
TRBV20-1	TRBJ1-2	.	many	CSATDKNYGYTF	TGCAGTGCCACGGACAAGAACTATGGCTACACCTTC
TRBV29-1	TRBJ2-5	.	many	CSVEIPLQETQYF	TGCAGCGTTGAGATTCCCCTTCAAGAGACCCAGTACTTC
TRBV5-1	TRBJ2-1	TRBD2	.	CASSRWTSGTYNEQFF	TGCGCCAGCAGCCGATGGACTAGCGGGACGTACAATGAGCAGTTCTTC
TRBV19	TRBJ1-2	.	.	CASSISAGEGPNYGYTF	TGTGCCAGTAGTATATCAGCGGGGGAGGGGCCTAACTATGGCTACACCTTC
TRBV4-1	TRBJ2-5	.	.	CASSQIFKETQYF	TGCGCCAGCAGCCAAATATTTAAAGAGACCCAGTACTTC
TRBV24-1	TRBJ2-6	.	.	CATSEGAPKSGANVLTF	TGTGCCACCAGTGAGGGGGCCCCTAAATCTGGGGCCAACGTCCTGACTTTC
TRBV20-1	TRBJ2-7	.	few	CSARVVGGWNSYEQYF	TGCAGTGCTAGAGTCGTTGGCGGGTGGAACTCCTACGAGCAGTACTTC
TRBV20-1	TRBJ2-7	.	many	CSARESGSPYEQYF	TGCAGTGCTAGAGAAAGCGGTTCCCCCTACGAGCAGTACTTC
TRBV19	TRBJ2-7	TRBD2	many	CASSITGTTVHEQYF	TGTGCCAGTAGTATCACCGGGACTACAGTCCACGAGCAGTACTTC
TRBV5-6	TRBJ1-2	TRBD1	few	CASSLLGQSNYGYTF	TGTGCCAGCAGCCTCTTGGGACAGAGCAACTATGGCTACACCTTC
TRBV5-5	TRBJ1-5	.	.	CASNLVGGGNQPQHF	TGCGCCAGCAACTTGGTGGGGGGAGGCAATCAGCCCCAGCATTTT
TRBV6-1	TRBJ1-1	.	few	CASSLDFRAKTEAFF	TGTGCCAGCAGCTTGGACTTTCGGGCAAAGACTGAAGCTTTCTTT
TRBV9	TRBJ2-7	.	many	CASSVAADQSYEQYF	TGTGCCAGCAGCGTAGCGGCTGATCAATCCTACGAGCAGTACTTC
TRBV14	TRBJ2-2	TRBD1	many	CASSQDEGGQPNTGELFF	TGTGCCAGCAGCCAAGATGAAGGGGGCCAACCTAACACCGGGGAGCTGTTTTTT
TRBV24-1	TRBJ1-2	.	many	CATSDSPGDGYTF	TGTGCCACCAGTGATTCACCCGGCGATGGCTACACCTTC
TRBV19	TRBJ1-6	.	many	CASTPDRIYNSPLHF	TGTGCCAGTACCCCGGACAGAATTTATAATTCGCCCCTCCACTTT
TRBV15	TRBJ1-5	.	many	CATSRGWDQPQHF	TGTGCCACCAGCAGAGGATGGGATCAGCCCCAGCATTTT
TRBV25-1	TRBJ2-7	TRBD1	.	CANRDRRSYEQYF	TGTGCCAACAGGGACAGGAGGTCCTACGAGCAGTACTTC
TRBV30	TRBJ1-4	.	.	CAWSPGGRSEKLFF	TGTGCCTGGAGTCCCGGGGGGCGTAGTGAAAAACTGTTTTTT
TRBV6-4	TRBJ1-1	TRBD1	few	CASSKDREGLF	TGTGCCAGCAGCAAGGACAGGGAGGGACTCTTT
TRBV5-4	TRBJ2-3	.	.	CAIPVPGAVITDTQYF	TGTGCCATCCCGGTCCCGGGGGCGGTAATCACAGATACGCAGTATTTT
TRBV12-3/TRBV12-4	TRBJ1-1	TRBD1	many	CASSLRDSKAFF	TGTGCCAGCAGTTTAAGGGACAGCAAAGCTTTCTTT
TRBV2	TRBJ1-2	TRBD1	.	CASMEGRGSNGYTF	TGTGCCAGCATGGAAGGCAGGGGGTCGAATGGCTACACCTTC
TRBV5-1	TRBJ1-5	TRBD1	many	CASSDGTGPNQPQHF	TGCGCCAGCAGCGACGGGACAGGGCCAAATCAGCCCCAGCATTTT
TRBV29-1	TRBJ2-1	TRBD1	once	CSVASDRGYNEQFF	TGCAGCGTGGCCTCGGACAGGGGATACAATGAGCAGTTCTTC
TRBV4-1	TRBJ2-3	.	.	CASSRNLIEDRRAITDTQYF	TGCGCCAGCAGCCGCAACCTGATTGAGGACAGGAGGGCAATAACAGATACGCAGTATTTT
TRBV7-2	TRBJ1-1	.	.	CASSQQGGGTEAFF	TGTGCCAGCAGCCAACAGGGAGGGGGCACTGAAGCTTTCTTT
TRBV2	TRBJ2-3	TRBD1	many	CASSADRGSTDTQYF	TGTGCCAGCAGCGCCGACAGGGGGAGCACAGATACGCAGTATTTT
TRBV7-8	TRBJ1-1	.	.	CASGLSDTEAFF	TGTGCCAGCGGCTTGAGTGATACTGAGGCTTTCTTT
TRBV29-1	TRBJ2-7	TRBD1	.	CSVEKGSDRASEQYF	TGCAGCGTTGAGAAAGGTTCGGACAGGGCGTCCGAGCAGTACTTC
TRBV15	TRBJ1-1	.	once	CATSRGRTLSDTEAFF	TGTGCCACCAGCAGGGGACGGACGCTATCAGACACTGAAGCTTTCTTC